The entry below describes one T cell receptor (beta chain). As yet, its antigen is unknown. These data belong to a study of graft-versus-host responses after intestinal transplantation. Whole-study context: Every one of the recipients received anti-thymocyte globulin induction and afterwards took tacrolimus and steroids for around 3 years.

Study-level findings and limits: Some GvH clones appeared in ileal mucosa or blood before recipient bone marrow. Individuals who had graft-donor T cell macrochimerism had allografts that showed high graft-versus-host to host-versus-graft clonal ratios. GvH clone levels peaked in circulation, and this peak was associated with early post-transplant HvG declines.

Profiled with immunoSEQ multiplex PCR; TCRdb holds only in-frame clones, not every one. The sample comprises about 86,000 clones, roughly nine tenths of which are singletons, and more than 0.25% rests with the top ten. The CDR3 has 15 residues. CDR1 is MDHEN and CDR2 is SYDVKM in the germline V gene. The trim removed 6 bases at V and 8 bases at J, leaving 13 bases unmatched. This sequence was found in a human donor who was the organ donor for an intestinal transplant. V is TRBV28 and J is TRBJ2-1; TRBD2 aligns across 7 bases. Material: unstimulated CD4+ T cells sorted from spleen or lymph node cells, obtained before transplant. CDR3 protein: CASRGGEAIPHEQFF. In DNA form, the CDR3 reads TGTGCCAGCAGGGGGGGGGAGGCGATCCCGCATGAGCAGTTCTTC.